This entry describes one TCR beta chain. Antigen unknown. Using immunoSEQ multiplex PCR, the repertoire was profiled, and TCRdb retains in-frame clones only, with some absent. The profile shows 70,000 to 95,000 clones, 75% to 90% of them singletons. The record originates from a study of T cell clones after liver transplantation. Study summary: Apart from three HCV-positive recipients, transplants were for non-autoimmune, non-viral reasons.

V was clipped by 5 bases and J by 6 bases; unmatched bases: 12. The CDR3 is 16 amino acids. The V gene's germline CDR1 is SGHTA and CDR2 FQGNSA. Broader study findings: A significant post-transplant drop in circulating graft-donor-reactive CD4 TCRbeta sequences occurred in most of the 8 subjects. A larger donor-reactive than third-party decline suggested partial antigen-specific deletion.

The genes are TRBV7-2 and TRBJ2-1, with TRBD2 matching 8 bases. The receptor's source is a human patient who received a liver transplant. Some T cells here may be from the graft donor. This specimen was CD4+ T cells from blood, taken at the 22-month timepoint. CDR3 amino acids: CASSVKAGVRSNEQFF. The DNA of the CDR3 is TGTGCCAGCAGCGTAAAAGCGGGAGTTCGTAGCAATGAGCAGTTCTTC.